Given below is one TCR beta chain in context. This sample was taken from a study of blood T cell repertoires in COVID-19. Study in general: Collection of acute and convalescent COVID-19 samples took place in the United States, Italy and Spain.

The CDR3 loop spans 14 amino acids. Germline assignment: CDR1 MNHEY and CDR2 SVGAGI. J was trimmed by 11 bases and V by 10 bases; bases with no gene match: 16. Authors' methods: Amplified reference gene primers provided the basis for estimating nucleated cell counts. Libraries were prepared by immunoSEQ multiplex PCR; TCRdb keeps only in-frame clonotypes and omits some of them. That table furnishes V, J and clone size, whereas the DNA furnished D and trimming. The profile shows 4,000 to 6,000 clones, about 91% of them singletons. The V call is TRBV6-5, the J call TRBJ1-1; 10 bases map to TRBD1. Sequenced input: peripheral blood. This receptor was identified in a man between 65 and 85 years old with COVID-19, enrolled during active disease. CDR3 in amino acids: CATLPPRQGAAAFF. The CDR3 DNA sequence: TGTGCCACTTTACCCCCCCGACAGGGGGCTGCCGCTTTCTTT.